This TCR beta chain was sequenced during a study of T cells in localized non-small cell lung cancer. This clone was seen a handful of times. Clones were read by immunoSEQ multiplex PCR, and TCRdb kept only the in-frame ones, dropping some. The data contain around 870 clones, 20% to 30% of them seen just once; the ten biggest clones take up roughly a quarter. Per the germline V gene, CDR1 is MNHGY and CDR2 is SAAAGT. The V gene end was trimmed by 4 bases and the J gene end by 2 bases; junction bases not matched to a gene: 1. This CDR3 is built from 13 residues. V and J are TRBV6-8 and TRBJ2-7; 8 bases are shared with TRBD1. The material sequenced was normal lung tissue next to the tumor, taken before any cancer treatment. This clonotype was sampled from a male donor older than 55 with stage I lung adenocarcinoma. The CDR3, as DNA: TGTGCCAGCAGTTTGACAGGGGCCTACGAGCAGTACTTC. It is translated as CASSLTGAYEQYF.